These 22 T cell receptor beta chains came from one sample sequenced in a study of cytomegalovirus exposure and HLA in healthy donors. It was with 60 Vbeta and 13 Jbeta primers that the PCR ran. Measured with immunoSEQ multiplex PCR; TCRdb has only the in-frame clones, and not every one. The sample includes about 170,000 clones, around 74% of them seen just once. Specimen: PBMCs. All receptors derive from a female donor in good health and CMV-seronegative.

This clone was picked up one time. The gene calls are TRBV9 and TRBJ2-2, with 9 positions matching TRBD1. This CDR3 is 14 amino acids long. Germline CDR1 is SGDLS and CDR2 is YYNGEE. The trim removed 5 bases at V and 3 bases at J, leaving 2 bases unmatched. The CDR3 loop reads CASRTGGDTGELFF. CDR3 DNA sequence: TGTGCCAGCAGGACAGGGGGGGACACCGGGGAGCTGTTTTTT.

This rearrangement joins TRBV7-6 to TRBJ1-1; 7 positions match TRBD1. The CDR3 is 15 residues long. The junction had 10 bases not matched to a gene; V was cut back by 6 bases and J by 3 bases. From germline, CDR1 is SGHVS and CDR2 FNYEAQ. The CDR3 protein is CASSTQGQLDTEAFF. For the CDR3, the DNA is TGTGCCAGCAGTACACAGGGACAGTTAGACACTGAAGCTTTCTTT.

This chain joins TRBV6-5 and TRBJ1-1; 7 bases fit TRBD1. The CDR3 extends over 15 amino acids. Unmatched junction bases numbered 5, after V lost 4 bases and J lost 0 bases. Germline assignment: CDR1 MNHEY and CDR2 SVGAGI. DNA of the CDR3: TGTGCCAGCAGTTCGACAGGGACCATGAACACTGAAGCTTTCTTT. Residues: CASSSTGTMNTEAFF.

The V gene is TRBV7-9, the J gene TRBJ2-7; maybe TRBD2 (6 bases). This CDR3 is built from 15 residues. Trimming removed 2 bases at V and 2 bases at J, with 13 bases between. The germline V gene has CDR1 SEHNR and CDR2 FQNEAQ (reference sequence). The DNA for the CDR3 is TGTGCCAGCAGCTTAACTGAGGACTACCCCTACGAGCAGTACTTC. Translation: CASSLTEDYPYEQYF.

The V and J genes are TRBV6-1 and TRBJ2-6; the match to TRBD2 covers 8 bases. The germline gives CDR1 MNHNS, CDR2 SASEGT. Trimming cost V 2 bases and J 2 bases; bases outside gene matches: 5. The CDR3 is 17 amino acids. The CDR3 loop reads CASSERGGTPGANVLTF. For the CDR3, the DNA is TGTGCCAGCAGTGAACGGGGGGGGACCCCTGGGGCCAACGTCCTGACTTTC.

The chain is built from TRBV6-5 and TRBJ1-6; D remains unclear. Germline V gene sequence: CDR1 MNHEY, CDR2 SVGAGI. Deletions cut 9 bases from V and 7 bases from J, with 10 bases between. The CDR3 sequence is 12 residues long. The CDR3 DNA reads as TGTGCCAGTGGCGCGGGAAATTCACCCCTCCACTTT. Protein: CASGAGNSPLHF.

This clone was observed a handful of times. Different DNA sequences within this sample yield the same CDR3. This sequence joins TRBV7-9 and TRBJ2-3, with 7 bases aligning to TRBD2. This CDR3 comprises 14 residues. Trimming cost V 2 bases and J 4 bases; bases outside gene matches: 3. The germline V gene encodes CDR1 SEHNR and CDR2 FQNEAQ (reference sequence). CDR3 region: CASSLRGSADTQYF. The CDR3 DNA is TGTGCCAGCAGCTTACGCGGGAGCGCAGATACGCAGTATTTT.

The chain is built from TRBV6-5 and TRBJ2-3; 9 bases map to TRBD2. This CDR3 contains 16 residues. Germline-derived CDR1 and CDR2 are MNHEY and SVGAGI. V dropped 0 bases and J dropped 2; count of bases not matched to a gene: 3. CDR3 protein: CASSYSRLADTDTQYF. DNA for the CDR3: TGTGCCAGCAGTTACTCGAGACTAGCGGACACAGATACGCAGTATTTT.

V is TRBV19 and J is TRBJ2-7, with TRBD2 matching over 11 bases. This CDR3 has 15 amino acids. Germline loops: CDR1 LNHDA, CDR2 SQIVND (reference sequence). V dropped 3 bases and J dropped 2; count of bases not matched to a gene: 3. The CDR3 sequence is CASSMDSGRAYEQYF. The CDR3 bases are TGTGCCAGTAGTATGGATAGCGGGAGGGCCTACGAGCAGTACTTC.

The CDR3 spells CASSFGITQYF. The DNA for the CDR3 is TGTGCCAGCAGTTTCGGGATTACCCAGTACTTC. The chain employs TRBV27 and TRBJ2-5, with D perhaps TRBD2 (5 bases). V lost 3 bases and J 8 bases, leaving 7 bases between the germline ends. CDR1 is MNHEY and CDR2 is SMNVEV in the germline V gene (reference sequence). The CDR3 has 11 residues.

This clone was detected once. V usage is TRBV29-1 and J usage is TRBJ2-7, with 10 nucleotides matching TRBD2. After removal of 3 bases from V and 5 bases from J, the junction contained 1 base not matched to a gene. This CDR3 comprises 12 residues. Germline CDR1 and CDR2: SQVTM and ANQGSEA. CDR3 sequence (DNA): TGCAGCGTTGATACTAGCGGGAACGAGCAGTACTTC. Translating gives CSVDTSGNEQYF.

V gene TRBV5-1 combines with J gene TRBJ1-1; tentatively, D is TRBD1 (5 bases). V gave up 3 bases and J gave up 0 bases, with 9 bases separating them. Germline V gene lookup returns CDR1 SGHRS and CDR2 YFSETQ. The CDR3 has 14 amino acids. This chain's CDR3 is CASSSGLVNTEAFF. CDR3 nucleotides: TGCGCCAGCAGCTCGGGACTTGTGAACACTGAAGCTTTCTTT.

In nucleotides, the CDR3 is TGTGCCTGGAGTGTACTTCGGTACTACGAGCAGTACTTC. Its translation is CAWSVLRYYEQYF. This sequence joins TRBV30 and TRBJ2-7; D call uncertain. The CDR3 spans 13 residues. Per germline, CDR1 GTSNPN and CDR2 SVGIG (reference sequence). Trimming shortened V by 0 bases and J by 3 bases, and 9 bases separated the two germline ends.

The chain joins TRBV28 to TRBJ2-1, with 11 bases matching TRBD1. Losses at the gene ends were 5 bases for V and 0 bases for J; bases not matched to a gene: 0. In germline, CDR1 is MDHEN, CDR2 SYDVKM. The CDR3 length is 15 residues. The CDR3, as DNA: TGTGCCAGCAGTGGGACAGGGGGCTCCTACAATGAGCAGTTCTTC. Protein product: CASSGTGGSYNEQFF.

This CDR3 reads CASSPWDYQRNEQFF. The CDR3 DNA sequence: TGTGCCAGCAGTCCGTGGGACTACCAGAGGAATGAGCAGTTCTTC. The chain joins TRBV27 to TRBJ2-1; 7 bases are shared with TRBD2. This CDR3 has 15 residues. V dropped 5 bases and J dropped 7; count of bases not matched to a gene: 11. Germline loops: CDR1 MNHEY, CDR2 SMNVEV (reference sequence).

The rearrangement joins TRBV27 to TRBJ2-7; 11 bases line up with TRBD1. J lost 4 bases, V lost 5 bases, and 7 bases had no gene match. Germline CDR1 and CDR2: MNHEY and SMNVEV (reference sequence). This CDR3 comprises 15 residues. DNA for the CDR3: TGTGCCAGCAGTCCAGGGGACAGGGGGTTGTACGAGCAGTACTTC. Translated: CASSPGDRGLYEQYF.

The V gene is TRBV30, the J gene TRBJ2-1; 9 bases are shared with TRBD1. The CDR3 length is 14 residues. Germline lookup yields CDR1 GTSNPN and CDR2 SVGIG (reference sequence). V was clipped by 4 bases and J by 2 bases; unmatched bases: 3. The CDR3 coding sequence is TGTGCCTGGACACAGGGGGCCACCTACAATGAGCAGTTCTTC. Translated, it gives CAWTQGATYNEQFF. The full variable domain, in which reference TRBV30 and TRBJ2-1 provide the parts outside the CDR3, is SQTIHQWPATLVQPVGSPLSLECTVEGTSNPNLYWYRQAAGRGLQLLFYSVGIGQISSEVPQNLSASRPQDRQFILSSKKLLLSDSGFYLCAWTQGATYNEQFFGPGTRLTVL.

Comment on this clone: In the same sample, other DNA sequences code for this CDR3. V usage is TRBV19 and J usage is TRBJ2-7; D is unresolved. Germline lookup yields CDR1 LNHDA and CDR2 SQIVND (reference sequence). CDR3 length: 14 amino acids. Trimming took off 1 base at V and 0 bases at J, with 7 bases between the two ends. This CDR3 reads CASSIGGSSYEQYF. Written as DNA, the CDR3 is TGTGCCAGTAGTATAGGCGGATCCTCCTACGAGCAGTACTTC.

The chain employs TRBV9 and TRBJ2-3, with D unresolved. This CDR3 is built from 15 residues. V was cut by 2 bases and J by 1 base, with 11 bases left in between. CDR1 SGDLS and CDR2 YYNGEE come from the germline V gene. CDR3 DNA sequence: TGTGCCAGCAGCGTTCTAGTAGGTGGCACAGATACGCAGTATTTT. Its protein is CASSVLVGGTDTQYF. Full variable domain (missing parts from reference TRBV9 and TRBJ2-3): DSGVTQTPKHLITATGQRVTLRCSPRSGDLSVYWYQQSLDQGLQFLIQYYNGEERAKGNILERFSAQQFPDLHSELNLSSLELGDSALYFCASSVLVGGTDTQYFGPGTRLTVL.

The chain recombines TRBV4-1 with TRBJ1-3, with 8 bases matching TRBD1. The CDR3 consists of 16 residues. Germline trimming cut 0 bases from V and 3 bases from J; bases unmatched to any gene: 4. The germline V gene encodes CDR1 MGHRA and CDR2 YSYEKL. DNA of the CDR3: TGCGCCAGCAGCCAAGACCCCGACAGGGGTGGAAACACCATATATTTT. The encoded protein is CASSQDPDRGGNTIYF.

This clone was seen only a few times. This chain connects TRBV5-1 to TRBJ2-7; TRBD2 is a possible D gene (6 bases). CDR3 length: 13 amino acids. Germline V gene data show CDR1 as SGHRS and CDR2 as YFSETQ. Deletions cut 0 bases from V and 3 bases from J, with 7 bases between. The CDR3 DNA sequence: TGCGCCAGCAGCTTGGCCGGGAGCTACGAGCAGTACTTC. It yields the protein CASSLAGSYEQYF.

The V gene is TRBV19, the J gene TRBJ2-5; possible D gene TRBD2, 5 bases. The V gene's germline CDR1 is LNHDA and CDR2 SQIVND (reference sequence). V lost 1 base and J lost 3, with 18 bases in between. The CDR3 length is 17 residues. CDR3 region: CASSIGSRGAPKETQYF. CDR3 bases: TGTGCCAGTAGTATAGGATCTCGGGGTGCCCCCAAAGAGACCCAGTACTTC.